The clone carrying this T cell receptor (beta chain) was picked up many times. Its antigen remains unidentified. The data were taken from a study of T cells in Graves' hyperthyroidism and ophthalmopathy. Whole-study results and caveats: A model built on 13 V-J features separated ophthalmopathy from stable hyperthyroidism.

This CDR3 has 14 residues. Trimming shortened V by 4 bases and J by 1 base, and 7 bases separated the two germline ends. Germline V CDR1 and CDR2: SNHLY, FYNNEI. Graves' hyperthyroidism was deemed stable absent ophthalmopathy progression within 18 months. Exclusion criteria comprised uncontrolled infection, other autoimmune disease, pregnancy or lactation. Thyroid ultrasound, orbital computed tomography, clinical symptoms, and serum thyroxine and TRAb underpinned diagnoses. RNA transcripts gave rise to amplified TCR beta CDR3 regions. In the first-round RT-PCR of the TCR CDR3, the HTBI primer set was used. Via MiXCR, TCRdb re-called the multiplex PCR reads, giving one row per CDR3 protein. Altogether roughly 660,000 distinct CDR3 sequences are present, 17% being singletons, with the ten largest covering roughly 15%.

The chain is built from TRBV2 and TRBJ2-2; D not resolved. The sequence derives from a man in his forties or fifties with Graves' hyperthyroidism. Material: blood. The chain's CDR3 is CASSGRQNTGELFF. DNA of the CDR3: TGTGCCAGCAGTGGGCGGCAGAACACCGGGGAGCTGTTTTTT.